One and the same sample provided the 20 T cell receptor beta chains below, sequenced in a study of blood T cell repertoires in COVID-19. Profiling relied on immunoSEQ multiplex PCR, and the TCRdb table lists in-frame clones only, not all of them. The repertoire holds under 200,000 clones, approximately 88% seen once, with 2.5% to 3% in the top ten. Sample: peripheral blood. The receptors originated from a woman aged 55-69 years with acute or convalescent COVID-19.

This clone was recorded only once. The rearrangement uses TRBV19 and TRBJ1-3; D might be TRBD1 (6 bases). V shed 3 bases and J shed 2 bases, with 8 bases lying between them. Germline-derived CDR1 and CDR2 are LNHDA and SQIVND (reference sequence). The CDR3 is 14 amino acids. CDR3 DNA sequence: TGTGCCAGTAGTATGGGGGCGGCTGGAAACACCATATATTTT. Amino acids: CASSMGAAGNTIYF.

The chain is built from TRBV2 and TRBJ1-6, with 11 positions matching TRBD1. The V segment lost 5 bases and the J segment 10 bases; nucleotides outside the gene matches: 7. The CDR3 extends over 15 amino acids. Germline V gene lookup returns CDR1 SNHLY and CDR2 FYNNEI. The CDR3 nucleotides are TGTGCCAGCAGTCCCTCCGGGACAGGGGGATCACCCCTCCACTTT. It is translated as CASSPSGTGGSPLHF. Full variable domain (missing parts from reference TRBV2 and TRBJ1-6): EPEVTQTPSHQVTQMGQEVILRCVPISNHLYFYWYRQILGQKVEFLVSFYNNEISEKSEIFDDQFSVERPDGSNFTLKIRSTKLEDSAMYFCASSPSGTGGSPLHFGNGTRLTVT.

This clone has just a few counts. The V gene is TRBV30, the J gene TRBJ1-4; tentatively, D is TRBD1 (5 bases). The CDR3 totals 16 residues. V was cut by 3 bases and J by 6 bases, with 20 bases left in between. Germline CDR1 is GTSNPN and CDR2 is SVGIG (reference sequence). The DNA for the CDR3 is TGTGCCTGGAGCAGAAGCGGGACCCCAAGACATGAAAAACTGTTTTTT. Residues: CAWSRSGTPRHEKLFF.

This clone was seen a single time. This sequence joins TRBV5-1 and TRBJ2-3; 8 bases align to TRBD2. There are 15 residues in the CDR3. V dropped 4 bases and J dropped 4; count of bases not matched to a gene: 8. Germline V CDR1 and CDR2: SGHRS, YFSETQ. Written as DNA, the CDR3 is TGCGCCAGCAGCCTTACCGGGGGGGAAGCAGATACGCAGTATTTT. Translated: CASSLTGGEADTQYF. Full variable domain (outside the CDR3, taken from reference TRBV5-1 and TRBJ2-3): KAGVTQTPRYLIKTRGQQVTLSCSPISGHRSVSWYQQTPGQGLQFLFEYFSETQRNKGNFPGRFSGRQFSNSRSEMNVSTLELGDSALYLCASSLTGGEADTQYFGPGTRLTVL.

This sequence joins TRBV12-3 or TRBV12-4 and TRBJ2-5; weak D call: TRBD2 (6 bases). V was pared by 8 bases and J by 2 bases, with 9 bases between. This CDR3 contains 12 residues. The CDR3, as DNA: TGTGCCAGCTCCCGGGGGCAAGAGACCCAGTACTTC. This codes for CASSRGQETQYF.

The rearrangement links TRBV6-5 to TRBJ1-5; 8 bases match TRBD1. Germline V gene data show CDR1 as MNHEY and CDR2 as SVGAGI. The length of the CDR3 is 13 residues. The ends lost 8 bases at V and 6 bases at J; junction bases unmatched: 6. The chain's CDR3 is CASATGVGQPQHF. As DNA, the CDR3 is TGTGCCAGCGCGACAGGGGTTGGTCAGCCCCAGCATTTT.

This clone has at least ten counts. Other DNA sequences in this sample translate to the same CDR3. The V call is TRBV12-3 or TRBV12-4, the J call TRBJ2-7; D might be TRBD1 (6 bases). The CDR3 extends over 13 amino acids. Trimming cost V 3 bases and J 2 bases, with 8 bases left between them. Here the CDR3 DNA reads TGTGCCAGCAGTTTGGGGGCCCCCTACGAGCAGTACTTC. It codes for CASSLGAPYEQYF.

The V call is TRBV19, the J call TRBJ2-7, with TRBD1 matching over 8 bases. This CDR3 comprises 13 residues. Per the germline V gene, CDR1 is LNHDA and CDR2 is SQIVND (reference sequence). V trimming: 8 bases; J trimming: 0 bases; junction bases outside the gene matches: 3. CDR3 residues: CASGQGPSYEQYF. In DNA, the CDR3 is TGTGCCAGTGGACAGGGACCCTCCTACGAGCAGTACTTC. Drawing the rest from reference TRBV19 and TRBJ2-7, the complete variable domain is DGGITQSPKYLFRKEGQNVTLSCEQNLNHDAMYWYRQDPGQGLRLIYYSQIVNDFQKGDIAEGYSVSREKKESFPLTVTSAQKNPTAFYLCASGQGPSYEQYFGPGTRLTVT.

This rearrangement joins TRBV7-6 to TRBJ2-5; 9 positions agree with TRBD2. The CDR3 spans 16 residues. CDR1 and CDR2 (germline): SGHVS, FNYEAQ. The V and J ends lost 0 bases and 0 bases, in that order; junction bases with no gene match: 2. CDR3 sequence: CASSLASGGYQETQYF. CDR3 nucleotides: TGTGCCAGCAGCTTAGCCAGCGGGGGGTACCAAGAGACCCAGTACTTC.

The CDR3 coding sequence is TGTGCCAGCAGTGAAAGGGGACTAGCGGGCTCCTACGAGCAGTACTTC. It codes for CASSERGLAGSYEQYF. V and J are TRBV6-1 and TRBJ2-7, with TRBD2 matching over 12 bases. The CDR3 is 16 amino acids. Germline values: CDR1 MNHNS, CDR2 SASEGT. Trimming took 2 bases from V and 0 from J; bases not matched to a gene: 2.

This chain links TRBV30 with TRBJ2-3, with TRBD1 identical over 11 bases. Germline values: CDR1 GTSNPN, CDR2 SVGIG (reference sequence). The CDR3 consists of 17 residues. V lost 2 bases to trimming and J lost 4 bases; unmatched junction nucleotides: 11. The CDR3 coding sequence is TGTGCCTGGAGTTCGCCTTGGACAGGGGGCATGGCAGATACGCAGTATTTT. The encoded protein is CAWSSPWTGGMADTQYF.

The V call is TRBV2, the J call TRBJ1-1; 10 bases are a match to TRBD1. The germline CDR1 and CDR2 sequences are SNHLY and FYNNEI. The CDR3 spans 17 residues. Trimming cost V 5 bases and J 0 bases; bases outside gene matches: 9. CDR3 nucleotide sequence: TGTGCCAGCAGTTCTTCCCCGGGACAGGGGTTGAACACTGAAGCTTTCTTT. Translated: CASSSSPGQGLNTEAFF.

The chain is built from TRBV5-4 and TRBJ1-6, with TRBD1 identical over 8 bases. The CDR3 loop spans 15 amino acids. Germline CDR1 SGHNT, CDR2 YYREEE (reference sequence). Trimming took 1 base from V and 10 from J; bases not matched to a gene: 7. The CDR3 sequence: CASSLQEQGGSPLHF. Written as DNA, the CDR3 is TGTGCCAGCAGCTTGCAAGAACAGGGGGGATCACCCCTCCACTTT.

V is TRBV6-2 or TRBV6-3 and J is TRBJ2-2; D is perhaps TRBD2 (5 bases). The V end lost 6 bases, the J end lost 3 bases, and 17 bases lay between the germline ends. Germline V gene sequence: CDR1 MNHEY, CDR2 SVGEGT. The CDR3 has 16 residues. The CDR3 nucleotides are TGTGCCAGCAGCAGGAGGCAAGGGTTCGACACCGGGGAGCTGTTTTTT. Residues: CASSRRQGFDTGELFF.

This clone was recorded once. The chain couples TRBV5-1 to TRBJ1-6; unclear D gene. CDR1 and CDR2 from the germline V gene are SGHRS and YFSETQ. Trimming stripped 0 bases from V and 0 bases from J, with 19 bases between. The CDR3 length is 20 residues. The DNA of the CDR3 is TGCGCCAGCAGCTTGGTAGGGTGGGGAGTGGGGTACTCCTATAATTCACCCCTCCACTTT. As protein: CASSLVGWGVGYSYNSPLHF.

The chain carries TRBV4-3 and TRBJ2-4, with 10 bases fitting TRBD1. This CDR3 spans 16 amino acids. Germline V lookup: CDR1 LGHNA, CDR2 YSLEER. With 0 bases clipped from V and 7 bases from J, the junction kept 6 bases outside the gene matches. The CDR3 sequence: CASSQDLGTGVNIQYF. The CDR3 DNA is TGCGCCAGCAGCCAAGATCTTGGGACAGGGGTGAACATTCAGTACTTC.

This chain's CDR3 is CASSGTYQPGNTIYF. DNA for the CDR3: TGTGCCAGCAGTGGGACTTACCAACCTGGAAACACCATATATTTT. The chain recombines TRBV7-2 with TRBJ1-3; a weak D match, TRBD1 (5 bases). Trimming took off 6 bases at V and 2 bases at J, with 14 bases between the two ends. The CDR3 is 15 residues long. Germline lookup yields CDR1 SGHTA and CDR2 FQGNSA.

Only a few counts were recorded for this clone. V usage is TRBV6-1 and J usage is TRBJ1-5, with 9 bases matching TRBD1. V was clipped by 3 bases and J by 6 bases; unmatched bases: 9. CDR3 size: 16 residues. Germline CDR1 reads MNHNS; CDR2 reads SASEGT. The CDR3 DNA sequence: TGTGCCAGCAGTGAGCCGGGACAGGGCGCGAGTCAGCCCCAGCATTTT. This encodes CASSEPGQGASQPQHF.

V gene TRBV11-2 combines with J gene TRBJ2-3; possible D gene TRBD2, 5 bases. The CDR3 length is 14 residues. The V end lost 1 base, the J end lost 4 bases, and 9 bases lay between the germline ends. Germline V gene data show CDR1 as SGHAT and CDR2 as FQNNGV. DNA of the CDR3: TGTGCCAGCAGCTTAGTGACTATTTCAGATACGCAGTATTTT. It is translated as CASSLVTISDTQYF.

V is TRBV9 and J is TRBJ2-7; 7 bases are a match to TRBD1. The germline CDR1 and CDR2 sequences are SGDLS and YYNGEE. The CDR3 length is 14 residues. Trimming took 0 bases from V and 6 from J; bases not matched to a gene: 6. CDR3 sequence reads: CASSVAAGGGEQYF. CDR3 DNA: TGTGCCAGCAGCGTAGCGGCAGGGGGTGGCGAGCAGTACTTC.